The sequence of this T cell receptor (beta chain) was determined in a study of T cells after yellow fever vaccination. Looking at the study overall: SMART-Seq v4 Ultra Low Input prepared the low-cell-number fractions. Whole-study results and caveats: Abundant contaminating clonotypes from the bulk population could appear in FACS-sorted repertoires.

TCRdb itself ran the 5' RACE reads through MiXCR, one entry per CDR3 protein. The sample records hundreds of thousands of distinct CDR3 sequences, more than 9% being singletons. This clonotype has just a few counts. Its target is unknown. Sequencing used PBMCs, obtained on the day of the yellow fever booster vaccination. The TCR sequence derives from a man younger than 40 who received the YFV17D yellow fever vaccine.

The CDR3 sequence: CASSSGGLKNIQYF. DNA of the CDR3: TGCGCCAGCAGCTCAGGAGGCTTGAAAAACATTCAGTACTTC. This rearrangement joins TRBV5-1 to TRBJ2-4; the D gene is possibly TRBD2 (5 bases). The CDR3 sequence is 14 residues long. V gave up 3 bases and J gave up 4 bases, with 11 bases separating them. The germline gives CDR1 SGHRS, CDR2 YFSETQ.